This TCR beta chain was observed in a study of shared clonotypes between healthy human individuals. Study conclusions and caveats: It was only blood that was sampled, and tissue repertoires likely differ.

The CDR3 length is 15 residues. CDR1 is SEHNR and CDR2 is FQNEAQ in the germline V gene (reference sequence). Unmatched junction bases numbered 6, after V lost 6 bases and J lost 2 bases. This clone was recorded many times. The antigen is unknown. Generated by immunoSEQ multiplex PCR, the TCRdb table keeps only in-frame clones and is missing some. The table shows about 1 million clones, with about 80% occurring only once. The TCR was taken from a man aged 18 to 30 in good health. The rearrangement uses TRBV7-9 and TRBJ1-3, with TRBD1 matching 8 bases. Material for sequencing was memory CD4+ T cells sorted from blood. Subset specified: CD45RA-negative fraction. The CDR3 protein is CASSGQGGAGNTIYF. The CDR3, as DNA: TGTGCCAGCAGTGGACAGGGTGGGGCTGGAAACACCATATATTTT.